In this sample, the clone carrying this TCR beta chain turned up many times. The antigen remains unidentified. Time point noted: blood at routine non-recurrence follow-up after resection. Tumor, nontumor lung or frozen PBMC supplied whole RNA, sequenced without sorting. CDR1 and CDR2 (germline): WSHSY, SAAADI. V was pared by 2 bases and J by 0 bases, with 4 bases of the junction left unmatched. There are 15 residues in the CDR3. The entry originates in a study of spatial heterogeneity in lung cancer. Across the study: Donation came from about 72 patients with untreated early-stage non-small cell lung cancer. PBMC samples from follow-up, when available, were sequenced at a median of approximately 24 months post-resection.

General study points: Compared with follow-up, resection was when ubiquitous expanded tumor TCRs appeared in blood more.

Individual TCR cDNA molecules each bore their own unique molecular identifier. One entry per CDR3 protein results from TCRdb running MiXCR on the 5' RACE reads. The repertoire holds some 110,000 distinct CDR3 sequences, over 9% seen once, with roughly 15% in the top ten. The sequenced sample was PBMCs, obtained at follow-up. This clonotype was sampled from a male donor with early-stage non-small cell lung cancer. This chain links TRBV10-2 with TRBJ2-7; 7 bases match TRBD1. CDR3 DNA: TGCGCCAGCAGTGAGCCGGACAGGAGCTCCTACGAGCAGTACTTC. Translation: CASSEPDRSSYEQYF.